This T cell receptor (beta chain) was profiled in a study of T cell responses to AZD1222 COVID-19 vaccine. The study pooled second doses at about 4 or about 12 weeks. Note on this clone: Its target is unknown.

Study results and caveats: It should be noted that donors were predominantly white British and more often female, and clonal diversity was possibly underestimated.

Profiled with immunoSEQ multiplex PCR; TCRdb holds only in-frame clones, not every one. The sample consists of about 70,000 clones, 75% to 95% of them appearing once. CDR3 length equals 15 residues. Germline V lookup: CDR1 LNHDA, CDR2 SQIVND (reference sequence). The V and J ends lost 6 bases and 6 bases respectively, with 20 bases between them. This TCR was recovered from an adult who received the AZD1222 COVID-19 vaccine. The genes are TRBV19 and TRBJ1-2; D may be TRBD1 (5 bases). This specimen consisted of peripheral blood, obtained 28 days after the second AZD1222 dose. CDR3 amino acids: CASSETGTPSHGYTF. CDR3 DNA sequence: TGTGCCAGTAGCGAGACCGGGACGCCAAGCCATGGCTACACCTTC. The whole variable domain, remainder taken from reference TRBV19 and TRBJ1-2, is DGGITQSPKYLFRKEGQNVTLSCEQNLNHDAMYWYRQDPGQGLRLIYYSQIVNDFQKGDIAEGYSVSREKKESFPLTVTSAQKNPTAFYLCASSETGTPSHGYTFGSGTRLTVV.